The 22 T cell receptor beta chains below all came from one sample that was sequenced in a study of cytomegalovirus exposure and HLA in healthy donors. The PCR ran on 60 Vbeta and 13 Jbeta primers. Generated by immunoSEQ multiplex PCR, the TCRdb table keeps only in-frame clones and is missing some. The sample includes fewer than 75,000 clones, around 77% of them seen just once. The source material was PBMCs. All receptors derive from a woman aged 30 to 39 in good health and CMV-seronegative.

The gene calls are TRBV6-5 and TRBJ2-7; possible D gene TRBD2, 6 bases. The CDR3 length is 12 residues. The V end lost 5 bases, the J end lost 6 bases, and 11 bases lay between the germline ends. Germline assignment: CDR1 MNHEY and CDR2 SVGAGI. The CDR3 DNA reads TGTGCCAGCAGTCCGGGACTTGGCGAGCAGTACTTC. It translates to CASSPGLGEQYF.

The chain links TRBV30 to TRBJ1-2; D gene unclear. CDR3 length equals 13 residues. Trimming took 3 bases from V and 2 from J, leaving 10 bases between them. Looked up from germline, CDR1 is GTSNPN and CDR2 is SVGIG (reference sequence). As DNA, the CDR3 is TGTGCCTGGAGGAGTCCTGCAAACTATGGCTACACCTTC. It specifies CAWRSPANYGYTF.

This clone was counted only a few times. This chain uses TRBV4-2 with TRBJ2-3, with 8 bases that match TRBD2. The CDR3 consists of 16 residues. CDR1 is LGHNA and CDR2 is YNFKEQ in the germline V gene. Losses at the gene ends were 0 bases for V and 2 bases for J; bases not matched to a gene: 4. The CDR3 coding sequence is TGTGCCAGCAGCCAAGAACGGCGGGGGGCCACAGATACGCAGTATTTT. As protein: CASSQERRGATDTQYF.

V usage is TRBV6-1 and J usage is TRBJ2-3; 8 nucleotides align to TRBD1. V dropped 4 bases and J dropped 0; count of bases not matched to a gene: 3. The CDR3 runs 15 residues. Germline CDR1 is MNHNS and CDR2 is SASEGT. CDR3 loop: CASSGGQGSTDTQYF. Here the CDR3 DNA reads TGTGCCAGCAGTGGCGGACAGGGCAGCACAGATACGCAGTATTTT.

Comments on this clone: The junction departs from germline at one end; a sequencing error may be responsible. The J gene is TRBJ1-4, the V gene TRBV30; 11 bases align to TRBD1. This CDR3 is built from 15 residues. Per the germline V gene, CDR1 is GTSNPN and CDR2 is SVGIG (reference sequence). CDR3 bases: TGTGCCTGGAGCCCCGGGACAGGGGGACGGGAAAGACTGTTTTTT. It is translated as CAWSPGTGGRERLFF.

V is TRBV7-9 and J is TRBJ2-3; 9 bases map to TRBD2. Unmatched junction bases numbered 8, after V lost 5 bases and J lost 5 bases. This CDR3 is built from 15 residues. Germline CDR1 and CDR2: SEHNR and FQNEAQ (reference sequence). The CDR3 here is CASSPQTSGEDTQYF. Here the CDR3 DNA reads TGTGCCAGCAGCCCCCAGACTAGCGGAGAAGATACGCAGTATTTT.

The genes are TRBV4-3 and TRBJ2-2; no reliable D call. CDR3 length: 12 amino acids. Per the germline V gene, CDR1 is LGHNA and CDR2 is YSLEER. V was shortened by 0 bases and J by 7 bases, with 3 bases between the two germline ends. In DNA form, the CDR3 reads TGCGCCAGCAGCCAAGATCTCGGGGAGCTGTTTTTT. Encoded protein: CASSQDLGELFF.

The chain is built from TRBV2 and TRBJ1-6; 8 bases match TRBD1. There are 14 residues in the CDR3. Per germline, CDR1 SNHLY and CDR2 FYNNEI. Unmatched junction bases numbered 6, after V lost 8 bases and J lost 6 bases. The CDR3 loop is CASDRTGRNSPLHF. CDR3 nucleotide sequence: TGTGCCAGCGATAGGACAGGGCGTAATTCACCCCTCCACTTT.

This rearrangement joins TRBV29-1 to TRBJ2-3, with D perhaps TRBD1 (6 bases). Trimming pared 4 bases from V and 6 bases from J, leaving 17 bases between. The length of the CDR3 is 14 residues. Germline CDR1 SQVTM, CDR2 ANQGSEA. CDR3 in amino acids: CSVALGAPRDTQYF. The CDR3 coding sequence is TGCAGCGTTGCGTTGGGGGCTCCGCGGGATACGCAGTATTTT.

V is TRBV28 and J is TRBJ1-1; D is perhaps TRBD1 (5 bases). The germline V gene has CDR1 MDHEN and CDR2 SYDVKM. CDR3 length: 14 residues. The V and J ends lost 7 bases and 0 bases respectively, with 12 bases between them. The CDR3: CASIQGGLNTEAFF. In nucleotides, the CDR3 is TGTGCCAGCATCCAGGGAGGTTTGAACACTGAAGCTTTCTTT.

CDR3 sequence: CASRDRGAVNTEAFF. The CDR3 DNA follows: TGTGCCAGCCGGGACAGGGGAGCGGTGAACACTGAAGCTTTCTTT. The chain employs TRBV6-1 and TRBJ1-1, with 10 bases aligning to TRBD1. Trimming removed 8 bases from V and 0 bases from J; junction bases left unmatched: 6. CDR3 length: 15 amino acids. Germline V gene data show CDR1 as MNHNS and CDR2 as SASEGT.

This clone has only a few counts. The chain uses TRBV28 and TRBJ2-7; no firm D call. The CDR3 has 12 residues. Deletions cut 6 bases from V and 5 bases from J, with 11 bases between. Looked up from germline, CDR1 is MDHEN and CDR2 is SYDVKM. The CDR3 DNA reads TGTGCCAGCAGCCTGAGTATTGACGAGCAGTACTTC. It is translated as CASSLSIDEQYF.

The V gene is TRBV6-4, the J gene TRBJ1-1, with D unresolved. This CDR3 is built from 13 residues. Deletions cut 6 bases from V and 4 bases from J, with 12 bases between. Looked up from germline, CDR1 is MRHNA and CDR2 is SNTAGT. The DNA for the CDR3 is TGTGCCAGCAGGCGGGCCGAGGGCACTGAAGCTTTCTTT. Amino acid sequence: CASRRAEGTEAFF.

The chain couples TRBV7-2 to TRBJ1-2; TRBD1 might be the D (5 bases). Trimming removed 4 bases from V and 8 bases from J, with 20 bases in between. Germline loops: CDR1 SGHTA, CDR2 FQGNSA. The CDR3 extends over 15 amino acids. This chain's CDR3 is CASSSIQGPKKGYTF. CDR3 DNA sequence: TGTGCCAGCAGCTCCATCCAGGGTCCCAAGAAGGGCTACACCTTC.

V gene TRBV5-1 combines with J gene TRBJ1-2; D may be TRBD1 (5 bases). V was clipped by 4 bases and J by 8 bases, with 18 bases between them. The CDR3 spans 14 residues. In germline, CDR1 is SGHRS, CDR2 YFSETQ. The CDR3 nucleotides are TGCGCCAGCAGCCGACCGGAGGGGATAGGGGGCTACACCTTC. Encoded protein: CASSRPEGIGGYTF.

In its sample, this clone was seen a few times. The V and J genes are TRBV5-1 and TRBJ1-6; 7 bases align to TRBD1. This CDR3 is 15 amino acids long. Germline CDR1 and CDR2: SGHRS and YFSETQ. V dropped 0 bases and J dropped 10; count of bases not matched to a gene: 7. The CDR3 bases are TGCGCCAGCAGCTTGGAGGCCAGGGGGGAATCACCCCTCCACTTT. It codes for CASSLEARGESPLHF. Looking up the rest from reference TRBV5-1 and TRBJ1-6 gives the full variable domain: KAGVTQTPRYLIKTRGQQVTLSCSPISGHRSVSWYQQTPGQGLQFLFEYFSETQRNKGNFPGRFSGRQFSNSRSEMNVSTLELGDSALYLCASSLEARGESPLHFGNGTRLTVT.

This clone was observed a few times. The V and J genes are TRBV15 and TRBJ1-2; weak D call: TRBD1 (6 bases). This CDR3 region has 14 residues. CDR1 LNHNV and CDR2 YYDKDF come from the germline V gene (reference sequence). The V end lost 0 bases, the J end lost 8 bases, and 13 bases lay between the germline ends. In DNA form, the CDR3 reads TGTGCCACCAGCAGAGATCTGGGGGCAGGGGGCTACACCTTC. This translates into CATSRDLGAGGYTF.

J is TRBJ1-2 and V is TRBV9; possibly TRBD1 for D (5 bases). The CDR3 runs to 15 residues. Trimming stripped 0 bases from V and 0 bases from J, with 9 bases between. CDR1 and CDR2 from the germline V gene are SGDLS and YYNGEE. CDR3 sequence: CASSVGDSPNYGYTF. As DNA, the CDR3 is TGTGCCAGCAGCGTAGGAGACAGCCCTAACTATGGCTACACCTTC.

The CDR3 region is CASSLGRGGGYEQYF. DNA for the CDR3: TGTGCCAGCAGCTTGGGGCGGGGAGGCGGCTACGAGCAGTACTTC. The genes are TRBV5-4 and TRBJ2-7; weak D call: TRBD2 (6 bases). Germline V gene data show CDR1 as SGHNT and CDR2 as YYREEE (reference sequence). Trimming shortened V by 0 bases and J by 3 bases, and 13 bases separated the two germline ends. The CDR3 extends over 15 amino acids.

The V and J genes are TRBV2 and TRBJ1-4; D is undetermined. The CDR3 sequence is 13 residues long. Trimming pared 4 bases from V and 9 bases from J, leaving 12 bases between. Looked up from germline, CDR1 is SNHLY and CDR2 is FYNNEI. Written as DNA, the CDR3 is TGTGCCAGCAGTGCCGATACTTTCAAAAAACTGTTTTTT. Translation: CASSADTFKKLFF. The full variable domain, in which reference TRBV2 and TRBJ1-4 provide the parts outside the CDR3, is EPEVTQTPSHQVTQMGQEVILRCVPISNHLYFYWYRQILGQKVEFLVSFYNNEISEKSEIFDDQFSVERPDGSNFTLKIRSTKLEDSAMYFCASSADTFKKLFFGSGTQLSVL.

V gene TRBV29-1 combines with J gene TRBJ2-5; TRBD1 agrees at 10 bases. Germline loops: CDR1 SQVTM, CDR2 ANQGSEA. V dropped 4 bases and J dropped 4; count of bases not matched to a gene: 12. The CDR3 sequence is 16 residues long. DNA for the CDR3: TGCAGCGTTGTAATACAATGGGACAGGGGAAGAGAGACCCAGTACTTC. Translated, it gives CSVVIQWDRGRETQYF. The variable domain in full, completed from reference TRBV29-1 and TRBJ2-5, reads SAVISQKPSRDICQRGTSLTIQCQVDSQVTMMFWYRQQPGQSLTLIATANQGSEATYESGFVIDKFPISRPNLTFSTLTVSNMSPEDSSIYLCSVVIQWDRGRETQYFGPGTRLLVL.

The DNA of the CDR3 is TGTGCCAGCAGTGCCGAGTCTAATTACCAAGAGACCCAGTACTTC. As protein: CASSAESNYQETQYF. J is TRBJ2-5 and V is TRBV2; no firm D call. The CDR3 is 15 amino acids. Germline CDR1 is SNHLY and CDR2 is FYNNEI. Trimming took off 4 bases at V and 0 bases at J, with 12 bases between the two ends.